These 8 T cell receptor beta chains were sequenced from one sample in a study of cytomegalovirus exposure and HLA in healthy donors. The study ran its PCR with 60 Vbeta and 13 Jbeta primers. Some clones are missing from TCRdb's copy, which holds only in-frame ones; the method was immunoSEQ multiplex PCR. The table has around 150,000 clones, roughly 79% seen once; the top ten hold over 12%. Sequencing was carried out using PBMCs. Every receptor here comes from a man aged 45 to 65 in good health and CMV-seropositive.

The chain has TRBV29-1 and TRBJ2-1; tentative D call: TRBD1 (5 bases). CDR1 SQVTM and CDR2 ANQGSEA come from the germline V gene. The V end lost 6 bases, the J end lost 3 bases, and 18 bases lay between the germline ends. The CDR3 sequence is 15 residues long. Written as DNA, the CDR3 is TGCAGCGTCGTTCCCTTGGGGCTGTACTACAATGAGCAGTTCTTC. Its protein is CSVVPLGLYYNEQFF.

The chain couples TRBV5-1 to TRBJ2-1; D possibly corresponds to TRBD2 (5 bases). The CDR3 contains 15 residues. The ends were cut back, 1 base at V and 4 bases at J, with 12 bases in the middle. Germline V lookup: CDR1 SGHRS, CDR2 YFSETQ. CDR3 in DNA: TGCGCCAGCAGCTTGAGCCCGGGAATGTACAATGAGCAGTTCTTC. Translated: CASSLSPGMYNEQFF.

The table lists this clone with a few counts. The chain recombines TRBV19 with TRBJ1-5, with 7 bases identical to TRBD1. The CDR3 has 14 amino acids. Germline CDR1 is LNHDA and CDR2 is SQIVND (reference sequence). Losses at the gene ends were 6 bases for V and 6 bases for J; bases not matched to a gene: 8. CDR3 protein: CASRTTGRLQPQHF. CDR3 in DNA: TGTGCCAGTAGAACGACAGGGAGGCTTCAGCCCCAGCATTTT.

The V and J genes are TRBV28 and TRBJ2-2, with 10 bases lining up with TRBD2. CDR1 is MDHEN and CDR2 is SYDVKM in the germline V gene. Trimming removed 3 bases from V and 3 bases from J; junction bases left unmatched: 1. This CDR3 spans 15 amino acids. The CDR3 DNA reads as TGTGCCAGCAGTTTCCTAGCGGGGGACACCGGGGAGCTGTTTTTT. Residues: CASSFLAGDTGELFF.

This chain uses TRBV5-1 with TRBJ1-2; D might be TRBD1 (6 bases). Germline values: CDR1 SGHRS, CDR2 YFSETQ. The CDR3 has 13 amino acids. V was pared by 4 bases and J by 8 bases, with 15 bases between. CDR3 region: CASSVVGGQGYTF. The CDR3 DNA is TGCGCCAGCAGCGTGGTTGGGGGCCAAGGCTACACCTTC.

V and J are TRBV4-3 and TRBJ2-3, with 13 nucleotides matching TRBD2. The V and J ends lost 3 bases and 2 bases, in that order; junction bases with no gene match: 5. Germline V gene lookup returns CDR1 LGHNA and CDR2 YSLEER. This CDR3 contains 17 residues. This chain's CDR3 is CASSQGLAGSLTDTQYF. DNA of the CDR3: TGCGCCAGCAGCCAGGGACTAGCGGGATCCCTCACAGATACGCAGTATTTT.

V and J are TRBV6-5 and TRBJ2-1; the match to TRBD2 covers 10 bases. This CDR3 has 15 residues. The germline V gene has CDR1 MNHEY and CDR2 SVGAGI. Trimming cost V 6 bases and J 1 base; bases outside gene matches: 3. CDR3 protein: CASSRGLASYNEQFF. CDR3 DNA sequence: TGTGCCAGCAGCCGGGGACTAGCGTCCTACAATGAGCAGTTCTTC.

This sequence joins TRBV28 and TRBJ2-1; possible D gene TRBD1, 5 bases. Germline V CDR1 and CDR2: MDHEN, SYDVKM. Deletions cut 4 bases from V and 9 bases from J, with 10 bases between. The CDR3 runs 12 residues. CDR3: CASSSPRGEQFF. The CDR3 DNA sequence: TGTGCCAGCAGTTCGCCTAGGGGTGAGCAGTTCTTC. Full variable domain (missing parts from reference TRBV28 and TRBJ2-1): DVKVTQSSRYLVKRTGEKVFLECVQDMDHENMFWYRQDPGLGLRLIYFSYDVKMKEKGDIPEGYSVSREKKERFSLILESASTNQTSMYLCASSSPRGEQFFGPGTRLTVL.